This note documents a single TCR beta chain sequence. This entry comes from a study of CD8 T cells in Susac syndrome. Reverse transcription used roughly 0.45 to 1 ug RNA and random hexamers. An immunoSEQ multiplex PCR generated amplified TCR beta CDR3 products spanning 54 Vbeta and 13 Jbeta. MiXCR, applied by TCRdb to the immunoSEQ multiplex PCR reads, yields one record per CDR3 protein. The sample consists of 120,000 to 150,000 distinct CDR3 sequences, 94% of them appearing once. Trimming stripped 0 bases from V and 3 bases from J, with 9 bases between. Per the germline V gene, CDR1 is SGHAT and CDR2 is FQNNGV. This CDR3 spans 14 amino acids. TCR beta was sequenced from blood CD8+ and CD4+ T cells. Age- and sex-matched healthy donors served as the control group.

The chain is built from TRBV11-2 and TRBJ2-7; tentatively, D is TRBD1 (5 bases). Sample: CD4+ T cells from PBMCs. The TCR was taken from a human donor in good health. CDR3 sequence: CASSLDDRGYEQYF. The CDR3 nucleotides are TGTGCCAGCAGCTTAGACGACAGAGGCTACGAGCAGTACTTC.